The clone carrying this T cell receptor beta chain was seen a few times. What it binds is not known. These data originate in a study of beta chain features in type 1 diabetes. The wider study: All samples combined gave 107,917,701 sorted cells for examination. Study-wide results and caveats: Type 1 diabetes patients showed a moderate but significant shortening of TCRB CDR3s in all four CD4+ subsets. VDJ junctions sequenced from type 1 diabetes patients showed fewer insertions and more deletions. Naive, central memory and regulatory TCRB repertoires appeared more similar among patients than healthy donors.

Investigators reverse transcribed all isolated RNA, so they sequenced expressed TCRB transcripts. For naive, central memory and regulatory T cell samples, reads averaged roughly 3.6 million. The repertoire was sequenced with immunoSEQ multiplex PCR; TCRdb's copy has only in-frame clones and lacks some. This sample has around 150,000 clones, with approximately 8.8% found just once. The CDR3 is 15 residues long. V dropped 0 bases and J dropped 2 bases, with 8 bases sitting between them. CDR1 and CDR2 from the germline V gene are PRHDT and FYEKMQ (reference sequence). Material for sequencing was central memory CD4+ T cells from blood. The clonotype comes from a woman aged 25 to 39 with type 1 diabetes. The rearrangement links TRBV13 to TRBJ1-5; no firm D call. Written as DNA, the CDR3 is TGTGCCAGCAGCTTAGGTCCGGTAGGCAATCAGCCCCAGCATTTT. As protein: CASSLGPVGNQPQHF.